The sequence of this TCR beta chain was determined in a study of blood T cells in healthy people across ages. The study's findings and limits: The long-lived group displayed more naive CD4+ cells, plus higher diversity, than the aged donors did. Among T cells, TCR beta diversity per million cells dropped roughly linearly as age rose. Researchers report that TCR beta diversity correlated strongly with naive T cell percentage.

This clonotype was recorded at least ten times. No antigen is known for it. A sample-barcoded 5' primer and a J-beta primer mix were used in a second PCR of roughly 7 to 12 cycles. From the 5' RACE reads, TCRdb called clonotypes with MiXCR, one entry per CDR3 protein. The sample yields over 1,500,000 distinct CDR3 sequences, approximately 39% seen once. Germline V lookup: CDR1 MGHRA, CDR2 YSYEKL. Trimming cost V 1 base and J 8 bases, with 13 bases left between them. CDR3 length equals 14 residues. Extraction yielded at least 5 micrograms of total RNA per sample. The chain combines TRBV4-1 with TRBJ2-3; tentative D call: TRBD1 (6 bases). This sequence originates from a human donor in good health. Input material: blood. This CDR3 is CASSQAPPGATQYF. The DNA of the CDR3 is TGCGCCAGCAGCCAAGCCCCGCCAGGGGCTACGCAGTATTTT.